This T cell receptor (beta chain) was sequenced in a study of cytomegalovirus exposure and HLA in healthy donors. The PCR contained 60 Vbeta and 13 Jbeta primers. The assay was immunoSEQ multiplex PCR, and TCRdb's table has in-frame clones only and misses some. The sample shows 150,000 to 190,000 clones, roughly four fifths of them seen only once. From germline, CDR1 is LNHDA and CDR2 SQIVND (reference sequence). The CDR3 runs 13 residues. V shed 5 bases and J shed 1 base, with 8 bases lying between them. Healthy bone marrow donors made up the donors. Source material: PBMCs. This chain joins TRBV19 and TRBJ1-1, with D maybe TRBD1 (6 bases). The clonotype was recovered from a man younger than 30 in good health and CMV-seronegative. CDR3 nucleotides: TGTGCCAGTAGTCGAGGGGGGAACACTGAAGCTTTCTTT. This encodes CASSRGGNTEAFF.